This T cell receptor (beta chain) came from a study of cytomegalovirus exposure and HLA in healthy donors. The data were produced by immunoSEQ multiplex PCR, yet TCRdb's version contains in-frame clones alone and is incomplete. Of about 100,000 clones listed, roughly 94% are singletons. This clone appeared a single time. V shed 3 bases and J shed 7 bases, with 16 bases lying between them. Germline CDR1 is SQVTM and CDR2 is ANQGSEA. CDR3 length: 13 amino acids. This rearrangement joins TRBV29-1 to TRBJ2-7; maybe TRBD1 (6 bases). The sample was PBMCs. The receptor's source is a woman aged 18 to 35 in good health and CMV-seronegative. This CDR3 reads CSVELRGVLEQYF. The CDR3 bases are TGCAGCGTTGAGCTCAGGGGCGTCTTGGAGCAGTACTTC.